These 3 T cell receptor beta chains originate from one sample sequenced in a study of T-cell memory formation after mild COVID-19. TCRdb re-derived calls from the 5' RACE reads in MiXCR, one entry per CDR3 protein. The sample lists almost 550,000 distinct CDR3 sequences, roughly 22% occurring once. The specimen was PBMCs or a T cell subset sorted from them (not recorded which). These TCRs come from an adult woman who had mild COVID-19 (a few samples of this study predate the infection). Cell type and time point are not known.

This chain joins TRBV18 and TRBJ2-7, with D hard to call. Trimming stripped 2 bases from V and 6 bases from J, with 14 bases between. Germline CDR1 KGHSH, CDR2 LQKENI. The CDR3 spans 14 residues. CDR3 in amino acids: CASSPDVGQSEQYF. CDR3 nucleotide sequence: TGTGCCAGCTCACCAGATGTCGGTCAATCCGAGCAGTACTTC. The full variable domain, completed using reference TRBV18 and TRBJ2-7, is NAGVMQNPRHLVRRRGQEARLRCSPMKGHSHVYWYRQLPEEGLKFMVYLQKENIIDESGMPKERFSAEFPKEGPSILRIQQVVRGDSAAYFCASSPDVGQSEQYFGPGTRLTVT.

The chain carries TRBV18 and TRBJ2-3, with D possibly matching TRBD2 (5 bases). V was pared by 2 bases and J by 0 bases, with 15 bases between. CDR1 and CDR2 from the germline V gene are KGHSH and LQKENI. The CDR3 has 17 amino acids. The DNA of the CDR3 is TGTGCCAGCTCACCAGCGTCGGGAATATCTAGCACAGATACGCAGTATTTT. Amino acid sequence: CASSPASGISSTDTQYF.

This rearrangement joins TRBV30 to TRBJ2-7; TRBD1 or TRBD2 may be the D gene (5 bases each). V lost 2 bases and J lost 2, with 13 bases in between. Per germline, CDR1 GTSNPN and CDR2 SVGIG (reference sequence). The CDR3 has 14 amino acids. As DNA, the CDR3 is TGTGCCTGGAGTTCTGGGGCGGGCACCTACGAGCAGTACTTC. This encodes CAWSSGAGTYEQYF.